This T cell receptor (beta chain) appears in the sequencing data of a study of OX40 agonist ivuxolimab in advanced cancers. Clones were read by immunoSEQ multiplex PCR, and TCRdb kept only the in-frame ones, dropping some. The table has tens of thousands of clones, around 89% seen once. CDR1 is LNHDA, CDR2 SQIVND, per germline (reference sequence). The V and J ends lost 5 bases and 4 bases respectively, with 17 bases between them. The CDR3 sequence is 15 residues long. Notes on this clone: Its antigen is not known.

General study points: What antigens the expanded peripheral T cells recognized was never established. Mean expanded clone counts were higher in CD8+ than CD4+ T cells.

The J gene is TRBJ1-1, the V gene TRBV19; no clear D. The sample consisted of CD4+ or CD8+ T cells sorted from blood, taken in a trial of the OX40 agonist ivuxolimab. The TCR was taken from an adult with an advanced solid tumor such as melanoma, head and neck, liver or kidney cancer. The DNA of the CDR3 is TGTGCCAGTAGTTTCGACCTCCGCGCGAGCACTGAAGCTTTCTTT. The encoded protein is CASSFDLRASTEAFF.